Reported below is one T cell receptor (beta chain). The antigen remains undetermined. Researchers prepared the TRB cDNA libraries using 5' RACE with UMI labels. From the 5' RACE reads, TCRdb lists one entry per CDR3 protein and no DNA. With about 57,000 distinct CDR3 sequences in the sample, the ten largest clones hold 20% to 25%. Every subset of CD8+ T cells was sorted in triplicate at a few hundred thousand cells each. The source of the sample is a study of CXCR3-negative and CXCR3-positive naive CD8 T cells. General study results and limits: Memory CD8+ T cell repertoires were far less diverse than both naive subsets. Whereas memory cells differed, naive CXCR3-negative and CXCR3-positive cells shared similar TRBV-TRBJ usage. Most assays were run on fresh PBMCs (CXCR3 expression partially decreased after cryopreservation).

This CDR3 spans 14 amino acids. Looked up from germline, CDR1 is MNHEY and CDR2 is SVGEGT. The sequencing sample was made of memory CD8+ T cells from blood. The V and J genes are TRBV6-2 or TRBV6-3 and TRBJ1-1. The TCR originated in a human donor in good health. Some clones in this sample may be carry-over from other donors' samples. CDR3: CASSYLIENTEAFF.